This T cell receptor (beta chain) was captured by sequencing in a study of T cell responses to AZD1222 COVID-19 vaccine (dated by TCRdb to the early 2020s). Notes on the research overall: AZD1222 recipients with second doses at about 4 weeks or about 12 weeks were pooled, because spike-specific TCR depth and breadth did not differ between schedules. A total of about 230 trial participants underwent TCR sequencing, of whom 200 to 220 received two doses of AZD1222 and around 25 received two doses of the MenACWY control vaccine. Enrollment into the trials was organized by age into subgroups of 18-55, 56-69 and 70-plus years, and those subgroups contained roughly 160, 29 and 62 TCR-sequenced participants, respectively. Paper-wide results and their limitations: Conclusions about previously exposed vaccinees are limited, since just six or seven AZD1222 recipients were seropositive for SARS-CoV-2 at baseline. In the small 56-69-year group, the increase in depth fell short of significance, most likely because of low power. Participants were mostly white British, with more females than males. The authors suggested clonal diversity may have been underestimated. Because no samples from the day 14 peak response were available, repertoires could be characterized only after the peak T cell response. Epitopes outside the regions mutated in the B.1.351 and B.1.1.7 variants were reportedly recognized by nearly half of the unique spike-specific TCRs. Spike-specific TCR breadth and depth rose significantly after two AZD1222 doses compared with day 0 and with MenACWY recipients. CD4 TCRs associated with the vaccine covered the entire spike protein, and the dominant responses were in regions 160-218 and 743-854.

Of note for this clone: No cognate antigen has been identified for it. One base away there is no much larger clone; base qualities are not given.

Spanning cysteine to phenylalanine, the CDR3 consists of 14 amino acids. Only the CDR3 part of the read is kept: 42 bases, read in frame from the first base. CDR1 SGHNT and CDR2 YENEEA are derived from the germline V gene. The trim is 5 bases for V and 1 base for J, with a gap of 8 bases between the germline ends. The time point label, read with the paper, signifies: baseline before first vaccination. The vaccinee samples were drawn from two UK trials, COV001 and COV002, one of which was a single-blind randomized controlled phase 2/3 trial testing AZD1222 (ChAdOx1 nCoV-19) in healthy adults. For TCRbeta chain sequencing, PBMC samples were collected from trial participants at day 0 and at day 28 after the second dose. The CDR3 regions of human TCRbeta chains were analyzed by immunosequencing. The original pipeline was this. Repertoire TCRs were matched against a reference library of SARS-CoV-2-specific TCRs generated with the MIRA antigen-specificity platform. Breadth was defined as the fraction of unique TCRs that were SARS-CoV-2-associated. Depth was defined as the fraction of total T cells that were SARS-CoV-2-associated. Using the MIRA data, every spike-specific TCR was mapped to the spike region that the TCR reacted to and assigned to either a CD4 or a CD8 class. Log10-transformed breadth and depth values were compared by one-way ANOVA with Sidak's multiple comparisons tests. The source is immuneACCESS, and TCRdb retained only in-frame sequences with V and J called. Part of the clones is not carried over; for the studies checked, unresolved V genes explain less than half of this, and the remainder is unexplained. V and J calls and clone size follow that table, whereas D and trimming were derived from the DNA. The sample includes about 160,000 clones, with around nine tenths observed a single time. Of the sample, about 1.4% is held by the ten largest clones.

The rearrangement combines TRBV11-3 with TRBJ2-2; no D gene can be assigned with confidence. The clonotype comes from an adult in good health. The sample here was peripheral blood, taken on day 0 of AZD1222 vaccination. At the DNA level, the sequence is TGTGCCAGCAGCCTAAATCGGAACACCGGGGAGCTGTTTTTT. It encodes CASSLNRNTGELFF.